This TCR beta chain was captured by sequencing in a study of blood T cell repertoires in COVID-19. Only in-frame clones appear in the TCRdb table, and some are missing; sequencing was by immunoSEQ multiplex PCR. This table holds 300,000 to 400,000 clones, around 86% found once. In its sample, this clone was seen a few times. This CDR3 comprises 12 residues. The V and J ends lost 7 bases and 5 bases respectively, with 11 bases between them. Germline lookup yields CDR1 MNHEY and CDR2 SMNVEV (reference sequence). The sequence was collected from a man in his fifties with active or convalescent COVID-19. The chain links TRBV27 to TRBJ1-2, with D unresolved. Sequences were obtained from peripheral blood. CDR3 protein: CASTSSLYGYTF. The CDR3 bases are TGTGCCAGCACCTCGTCTCTTTATGGCTACACCTTC.